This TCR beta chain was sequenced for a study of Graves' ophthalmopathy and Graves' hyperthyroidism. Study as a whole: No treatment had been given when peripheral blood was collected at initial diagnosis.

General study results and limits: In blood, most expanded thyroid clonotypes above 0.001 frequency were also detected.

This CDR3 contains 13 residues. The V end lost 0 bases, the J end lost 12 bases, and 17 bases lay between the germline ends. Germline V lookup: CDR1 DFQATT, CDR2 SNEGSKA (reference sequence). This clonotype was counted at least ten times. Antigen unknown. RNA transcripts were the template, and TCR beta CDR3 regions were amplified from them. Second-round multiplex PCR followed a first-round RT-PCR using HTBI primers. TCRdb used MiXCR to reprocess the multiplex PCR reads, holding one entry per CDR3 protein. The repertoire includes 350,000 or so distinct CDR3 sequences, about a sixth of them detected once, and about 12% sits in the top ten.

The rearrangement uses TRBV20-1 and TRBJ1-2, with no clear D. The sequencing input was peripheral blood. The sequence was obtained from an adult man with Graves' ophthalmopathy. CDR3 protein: CSARDGRVSTNTF. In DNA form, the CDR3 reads TGCAGTGCTAGAGACGGGCGGGTCTCTACGAACACCTTC.